Here is one TCR beta chain with its context. Antigen unknown. This sample is drawn from a study of somatic mutations in cytotoxic T cells in rheumatoid arthritis. Study context: Blood samples of 30 to 35 ml were drawn from patients (in EDTA) right after diagnosis and before any treatment.

V lost 3 bases to trimming and J lost 3 bases; unmatched junction nucleotides: 3. The CDR3 totals 15 residues. Per germline, CDR1 SGDLS and CDR2 YYNGEE. TCRdb's copy holds only in-frame clones and misses some; the assay was immunoSEQ multiplex PCR. The table records roughly 18,000 clones, around four fifths of them present only once. General study results and limits: Statistically, CD8+ T-cell clonality was not significantly distinct between individuals with rheumatoid arthritis and age-matched healthy controls. A finding that went unadjusted for multiple comparisons was the slight underrepresentation of TRBV07 in rheumatoid arthritis patients. The identity of the antigens targeted by the expanded CD8+ clones remained unknown.

This clonotype was sampled from a man aged 18 to 30 with rheumatoid arthritis. V and J are TRBV9 and TRBJ1-2; 12 bases align to TRBD1. Input material: CD8+ T cells sorted from blood. The DNA for the CDR3 is TGTGCCAGCAGCGCTGGGACAGGGGGCCACTATGGCTACACCTTC. Its protein is CASSAGTGGHYGYTF.